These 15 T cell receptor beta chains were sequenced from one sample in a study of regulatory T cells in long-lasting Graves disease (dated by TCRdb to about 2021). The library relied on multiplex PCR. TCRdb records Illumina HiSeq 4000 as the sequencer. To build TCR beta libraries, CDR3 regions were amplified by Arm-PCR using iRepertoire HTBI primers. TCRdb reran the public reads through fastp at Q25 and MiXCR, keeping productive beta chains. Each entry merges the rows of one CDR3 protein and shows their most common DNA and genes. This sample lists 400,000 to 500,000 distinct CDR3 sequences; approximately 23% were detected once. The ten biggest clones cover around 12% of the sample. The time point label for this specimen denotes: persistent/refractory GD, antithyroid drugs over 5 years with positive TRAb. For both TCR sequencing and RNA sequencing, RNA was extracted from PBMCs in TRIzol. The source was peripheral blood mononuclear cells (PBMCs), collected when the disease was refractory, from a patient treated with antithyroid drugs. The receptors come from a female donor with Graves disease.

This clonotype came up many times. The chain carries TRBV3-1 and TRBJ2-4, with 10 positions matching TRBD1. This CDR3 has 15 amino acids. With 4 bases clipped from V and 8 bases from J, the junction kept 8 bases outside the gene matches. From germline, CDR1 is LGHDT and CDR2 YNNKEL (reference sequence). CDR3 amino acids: CASSPMTGGMDIQYF. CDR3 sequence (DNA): TGTGCCAGCAGCCCGATGACAGGGGGCATGGACATTCAGTACTTC.

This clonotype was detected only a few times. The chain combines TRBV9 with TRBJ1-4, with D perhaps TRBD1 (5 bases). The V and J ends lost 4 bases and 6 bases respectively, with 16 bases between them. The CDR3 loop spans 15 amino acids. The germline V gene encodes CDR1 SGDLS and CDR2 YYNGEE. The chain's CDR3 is CASSPRTSPDEKLFF. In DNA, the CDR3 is TGTGCCAGCAGCCCGCGGACATCACCTGATGAAAAACTGTTTTTT.

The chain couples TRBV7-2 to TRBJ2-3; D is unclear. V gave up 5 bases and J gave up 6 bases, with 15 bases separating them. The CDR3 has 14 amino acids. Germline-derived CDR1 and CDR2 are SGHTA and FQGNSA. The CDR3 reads CASSLRLNADTQYF. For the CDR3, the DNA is TGTGCCAGCAGCCTAAGGTTGAACGCGGATACGCAGTATTTT.

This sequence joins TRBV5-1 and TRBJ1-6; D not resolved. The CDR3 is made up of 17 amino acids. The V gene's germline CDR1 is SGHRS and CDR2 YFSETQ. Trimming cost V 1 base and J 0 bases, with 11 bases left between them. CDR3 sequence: CASSLSGLSSYNSPLHF. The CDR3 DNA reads TGCGCCAGCAGCTTGTCCGGGCTCAGCTCCTATAATTCACCCCTCCACTTT.

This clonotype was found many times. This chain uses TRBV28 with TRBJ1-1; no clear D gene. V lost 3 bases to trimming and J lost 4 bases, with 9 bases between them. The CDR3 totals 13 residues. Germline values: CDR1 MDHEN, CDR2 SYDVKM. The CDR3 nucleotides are TGTGCCAGCAGTTTCGAGGAGGCCACTGAAGCTTTCTTT. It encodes CASSFEEATEAFF.

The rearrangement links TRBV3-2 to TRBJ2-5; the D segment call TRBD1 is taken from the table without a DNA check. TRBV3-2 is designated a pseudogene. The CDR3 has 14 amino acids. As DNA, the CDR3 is TGTGCCAGCAGCCCCCTGACAGGCCAAGAGACCCAGTACTTC. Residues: CASSPLTGQETQYF.

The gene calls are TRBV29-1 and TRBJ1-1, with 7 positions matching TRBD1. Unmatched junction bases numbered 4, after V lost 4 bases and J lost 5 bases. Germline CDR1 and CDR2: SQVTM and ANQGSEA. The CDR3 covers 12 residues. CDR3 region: CSVVTGKTEAFF. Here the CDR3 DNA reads TGCAGCGTTGTGACAGGGAAAACTGAAGCTTTCTTT.

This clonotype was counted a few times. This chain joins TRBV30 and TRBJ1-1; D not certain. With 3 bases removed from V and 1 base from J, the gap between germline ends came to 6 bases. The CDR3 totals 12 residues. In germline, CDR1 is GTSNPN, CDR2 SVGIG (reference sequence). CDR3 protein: CAWRGRNTEAFF. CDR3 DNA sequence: TGTGCCTGGAGGGGTAGGAACACTGAAGCTTTCTTT. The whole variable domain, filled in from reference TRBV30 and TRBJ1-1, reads SQTIHQWPATLVQPVGSPLSLECTVEGTSNPNLYWYRQAAGRGLQLLFYSVGIGQISSEVPQNLSASRPQDRQFILSSKKLLLSDSGFYLCAWRGRNTEAFFGQGTRLTVV.

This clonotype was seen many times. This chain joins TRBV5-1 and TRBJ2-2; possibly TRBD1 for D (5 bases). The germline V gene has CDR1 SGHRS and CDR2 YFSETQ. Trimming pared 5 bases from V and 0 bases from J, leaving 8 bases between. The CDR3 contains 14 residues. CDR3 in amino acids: CASRDTANTGELFF. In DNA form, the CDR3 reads TGCGCCAGCAGGGACACCGCGAACACCGGGGAGCTGTTTTTT.

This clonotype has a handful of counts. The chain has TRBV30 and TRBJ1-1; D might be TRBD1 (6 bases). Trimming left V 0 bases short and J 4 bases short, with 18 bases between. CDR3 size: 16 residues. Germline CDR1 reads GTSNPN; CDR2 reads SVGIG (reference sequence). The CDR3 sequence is CAWSVPDRFDGTEAFF. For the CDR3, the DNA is TGTGCCTGGAGTGTCCCGGACAGATTTGACGGCACTGAAGCTTTCTTT.

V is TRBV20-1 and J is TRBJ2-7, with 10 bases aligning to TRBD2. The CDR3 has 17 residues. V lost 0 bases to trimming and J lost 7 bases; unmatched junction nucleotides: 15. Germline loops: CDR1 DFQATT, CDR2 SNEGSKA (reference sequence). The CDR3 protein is CSARDRRRASGSEEQYF. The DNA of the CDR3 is TGCAGTGCTAGAGACCGGAGACGGGCTAGCGGGAGTGAAGAGCAGTACTTC.

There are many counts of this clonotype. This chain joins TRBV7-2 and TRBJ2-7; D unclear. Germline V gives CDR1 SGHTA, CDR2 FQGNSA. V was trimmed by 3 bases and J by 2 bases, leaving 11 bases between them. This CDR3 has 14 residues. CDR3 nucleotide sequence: TGTGCCAGCAGCTTCGGCGGAATTCCCTACGAGCAGTACTTC. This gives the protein CASSFGGIPYEQYF.

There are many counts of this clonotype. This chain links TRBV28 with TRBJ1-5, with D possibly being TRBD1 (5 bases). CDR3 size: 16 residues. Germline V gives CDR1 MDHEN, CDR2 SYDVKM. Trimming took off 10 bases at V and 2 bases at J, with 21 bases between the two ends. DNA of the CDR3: TGTGCCACCCGAGGGGTGGGCATCGAGGGCAATCAGCCCCAGCATTTT. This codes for CATRGVGIEGNQPQHF. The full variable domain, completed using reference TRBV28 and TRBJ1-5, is DVKVTQSSRYLVKRTGEKVFLECVQDMDHENMFWYRQDPGLGLRLIYFSYDVKMKEKGDIPEGYSVSREKKERFSLILESASTNQTSMYLCATRGVGIEGNQPQHFGDGTRLSIL.

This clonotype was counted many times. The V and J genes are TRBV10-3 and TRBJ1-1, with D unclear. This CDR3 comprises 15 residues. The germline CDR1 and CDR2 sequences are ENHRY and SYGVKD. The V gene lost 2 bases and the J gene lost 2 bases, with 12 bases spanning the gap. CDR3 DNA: TGTGCCATCAGTGAGCGACGGACGGAAAACACTGAAGCTTTCTTT. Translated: CAISERRTENTEAFF.

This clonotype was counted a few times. The CDR3 region has the DNA TGTGCCAGCAGCCAAGACGCAAATCAAGAGACCCAGTACTTC. Amino acids: CASSQDANQETQYF. The rearrangement links TRBV14 to TRBJ2-5, with D unclear. V lost 0 bases, J lost 2 bases, and 7 bases lay in between. Looked up from germline, CDR1 is SGHDN and CDR2 is FVKESK. The CDR3 has 14 amino acids.